Following are 24 T cell receptor beta chains from one sample sequenced in a study of identical twins. TCRdb reanalysed the 5' RACE reads using MiXCR and keeps one entry per CDR3 protein. The table has roughly 630,000 distinct CDR3 sequences, around 7.4% seen once. These data also formed part of another study, on yellow fever vaccine responses in identical twins.

Input material: PBMCs. Receptor source: a woman under 30 in good health.

This clonotype was seen repeatedly, ten times or more. The rearrangement links TRBV27 to TRBJ2-1; 10 positions match TRBD2. CDR3 length equals 16 residues. Trimming took 6 bases from V and 0 from J; bases not matched to a gene: 5. The germline CDR1 and CDR2 sequences are MNHEY and SMNVEV (reference sequence). The CDR3 DNA follows: TGTGCCAGCAGAACTATAGCGGGAGGCTCCTACAATGAGCAGTTCTTC. The encoded protein is CASRTIAGGSYNEQFF.

A remark on this clonotype: Possible read error: a much larger clone is one base away. The chain recombines TRBV25-1 with TRBJ2-1; D is possibly TRBD1 (6 bases). The CDR3 loop spans 16 amino acids. The germline CDR1 and CDR2 sequences are MGHDK and SYGVNS. This chain's CDR3 is CASSQYRVGAYNEQFF. In DNA form, the CDR3 reads TGTGCCAGCAGTCAATACAGGGTTGGGGCCTACAATGAGCAGTTCTTC.

This clonotype was seen ten or more times. The gene calls are TRBV10-3 and TRBJ2-2; no clear D gene. CDR1 is ENHRY, CDR2 SYGVKD, per germline. The CDR3 extends over 12 amino acids. The V and J ends lost 10 bases and 9 bases respectively, with 15 bases between them. CDR3 DNA sequence: TGTGCCACCCGGGCGGAAGACTGGGAGCTGTTTTTT. Translating it yields CATRAEDWELFF.

The sample holds a few counts of this clonotype. The genes are TRBV12-3 or TRBV12-4 and TRBJ2-7; maybe TRBD2 (5 bases). CDR3 length equals 12 residues. V lost 4 bases and J 5 bases, leaving 9 bases between the germline ends. DNA for the CDR3: TGTGCCAGCAGTTCCGGGGTTGACGAGCAGTACGTC. It specifies CASSSGVDEQYV.

The chain recombines TRBV18 with TRBJ2-3; TRBD2 agrees at 7 bases. Germline CDR1 is KGHSH and CDR2 is LQKENI. V was pared by 4 bases and J by 2 bases, with 12 bases of the junction left unmatched. The CDR3 totals 17 residues. This CDR3 is CASSQRTRRAHTDTQYF. The CDR3 DNA sequence: TGTGCCAGCTCACAAAGGACTAGAAGGGCCCACACAGATACGCAGTATTTT.

J is TRBJ1-2 and V is TRBV12-3 or TRBV12-4; D remains ambiguous. This CDR3 spans 13 amino acids. V shed 1 base and J shed 8 bases, with 11 bases lying between them. CDR3 DNA sequence: TGTGCCAGCAGTTTAGGGCGATCGGGCGGCTACACCTTC. This translates into CASSLGRSGGYTF.

V gene TRBV7-9 combines with J gene TRBJ2-3; unclear D gene. CDR1 is SEHNR and CDR2 is FQNEAQ in the germline V gene (reference sequence). The CDR3 spans 13 residues. Deletions cut 5 bases from V and 2 bases from J, with 8 bases between. In DNA, the CDR3 is TGTGCCAGCAGCGAGGAAGACACAGATACGCAGTATTTT. It translates to CASSEEDTDTQYF.

This clonotype was counted only a few times. This rearrangement joins TRBV28 to TRBJ1-4; 8 nucleotides line up with TRBD1. Germline-derived CDR1 and CDR2 are MDHEN and SYDVKM. V shed 7 bases, J shed 7 bases, and the junction held 11 bases outside the gene matches. The CDR3 has 15 amino acids. The CDR3 protein is CASTPGQGIGEKLFF. The DNA of the CDR3 is TGTGCCAGCACACCAGGACAGGGCATCGGTGAAAAACTGTTTTTT.

This rearrangement joins TRBV5-1 to TRBJ2-5; TRBD2 matches 13 bases. The CDR3 covers 16 residues. Germline-derived CDR1 and CDR2 are SGHRS and YFSETQ. Unmatched junction bases numbered 6, after V lost 4 bases and J lost 3 bases. The DNA for the CDR3 is TGCGCCAGCAGCCTACGAGGACTAGCGGGGGAAGAGACCCAGTACTTC. Its translation: CASSLRGLAGEETQYF.

The rearrangement uses TRBV28 and TRBJ1-2; weak D call: TRBD1 (5 bases). The CDR3 is 13 amino acids. The V and J ends lost 6 bases and 0 bases respectively, with 8 bases between them. The germline CDR1 and CDR2 sequences are MDHEN and SYDVKM. The DNA of the CDR3 is TGTGCCAGCAGACCGACAGCTAACTATGGCTACACCTTC. Residues: CASRPTANYGYTF.

The gene calls are TRBV27 and TRBJ2-1, with D hard to call. The CDR3 covers 15 residues. Trimming removed 3 bases at V and 6 bases at J, with 15 bases between. CDR1 MNHEY and CDR2 SMNVEV come from the germline V gene (reference sequence). The CDR3 region has the DNA TGTGCCAGCAGTTTCCGCCAGGCAGGAGTCAATGAGCAGTTCTTC. It specifies CASSFRQAGVNEQFF.

This clonotype was observed a handful of times. The chain combines TRBV20-1 with TRBJ1-1, with D possibly being TRBD1 (5 bases). The V gene's germline CDR1 is DFQATT and CDR2 SNEGSKA (reference sequence). This CDR3 has 13 residues. Trimming stripped 3 bases from V and 10 bases from J, with 18 bases between. This chain's CDR3 is CSASKGMEAGAFF. In DNA form, the CDR3 reads TGCAGTGCTAGTAAGGGGATGGAAGCTGGAGCTTTCTTT.

Only a few counts were recorded for this clonotype. The chain couples TRBV15 to TRBJ1-1; a weak D match, TRBD1 (5 bases). Germline CDR1 LNHNV, CDR2 YYDKDF (reference sequence). CDR3 length equals 17 residues. V gave up 0 bases and J gave up 1 base, with 15 bases separating them. CDR3 sequence: CATSRDGSTVKNTEAFF. The CDR3 bases are TGTGCCACCAGCAGAGATGGTTCGACAGTGAAGAACACTGAAGCTTTCTTT.

The rearrangement joins TRBV28 to TRBJ1-5; D ambiguous. This CDR3 region has 14 residues. V was shortened by 5 bases and J by 6 bases, with 14 bases between the two germline ends. Looked up from germline, CDR1 is MDHEN and CDR2 is SYDVKM. Written as DNA, the CDR3 is TGTGCCAGCAGTCCCGGGCCCGGCAGTCAGCCCCAGCATTTT. This sequence encodes CASSPGPGSQPQHF.

This clonotype was observed a handful of times. The chain employs TRBV14 and TRBJ1-2; no reliable D call. There are 16 residues in the CDR3. Per germline, CDR1 SGHDN and CDR2 FVKESK. Deletions cut 1 base from V and 0 bases from J, with 12 bases between. CDR3 nucleotides: TGTGCCAGCAGCCAAGTGACGGTACTAACTAACTATGGCTACACCTTC. Protein sequence: CASSQVTVLTNYGYTF.

The J gene is TRBJ1-1, the V gene TRBV6-1; D possibly corresponds to TRBD1 (5 bases). The CDR3 is 15 amino acids. Germline V gene sequence: CDR1 MNHNS, CDR2 SASEGT. With 3 bases removed from V and 0 bases from J, the gap between germline ends came to 11 bases. As DNA, the CDR3 is TGTGCCAGCAGTGAGGGACCTGGTGTGAACACTGAAGCTTTCTTT. Translating it yields CASSEGPGVNTEAFF.

This chain connects TRBV3-1 to TRBJ2-1; D not certain. There are 17 residues in the CDR3. Germline lookup yields CDR1 LGHDT and CDR2 YNNKEL (reference sequence). The V end lost 4 bases, the J end lost 7 bases, and 23 bases lay between the germline ends. DNA of the CDR3: TGTGCCAGCAGCCTCAAGGGTCCGGCTAGGTCCGGGAATGAGCAGTTCTTC. It is translated as CASSLKGPARSGNEQFF.

This clonotype showed up just a few times. The chain links TRBV10-3 to TRBJ1-1, with no clear D. The germline V and J ends were trimmed by 7 bases and 5 bases, with 14 bases remaining between them. Germline CDR1 reads ENHRY; CDR2 reads SYGVKD. CDR3 length: 13 residues. CDR3 coding DNA: TGTGCCATCACTGAAGCGGGAAAGACTGAAGCTTTCTTT. Protein product: CAITEAGKTEAFF.

A few counts support this clonotype. V and J are TRBV2 and TRBJ2-1; tentatively, D is TRBD2 (6 bases). The CDR3 extends over 14 amino acids. In germline, CDR1 is SNHLY, CDR2 FYNNEI. V lost 7 bases, J lost 4 bases, and 14 bases lay in between. The CDR3 here is CASIWASVYNEQFF. CDR3 bases: TGTGCCAGCATCTGGGCTAGCGTTTACAATGAGCAGTTCTTC.

This clonotype has ten or more counts. CDR3 amino acids: CASSALQGEDGYTF. CDR3 nucleotides: TGTGCCAGCAGTGCGCTTCAGGGGGAGGATGGCTACACCTTC. This chain connects TRBV25-1 to TRBJ1-2, with 7 bases matching TRBD1. Unmatched junction bases numbered 8, after V lost 4 bases and J lost 6 bases. The CDR3 totals 14 residues. In germline, CDR1 is MGHDK, CDR2 SYGVNS.

This clonotype was counted only a few times. The rearrangement joins TRBV3-1 to TRBJ1-2; D gene uncertain. Deletions cut 4 bases from V and 4 bases from J, with 10 bases between. This CDR3 comprises 13 residues. Germline values: CDR1 LGHDT, CDR2 YNNKEL (reference sequence). The CDR3 spells CASSRGKGYGYTF. The CDR3 nucleotides are TGTGCCAGCAGCCGTGGAAAGGGCTATGGCTACACCTTC.

The chain links TRBV29-1 to TRBJ2-5; 8 nucleotides align to TRBD1. This CDR3 comprises 12 residues. CDR1 and CDR2 (germline): SQVTM, ANQGSEA. The J segment lost 4 bases and the V segment lost 7 bases, leaving 5 bases of the junction unmatched. CDR3 sequence: CSADRGGETQYF. The CDR3 DNA sequence: TGCAGCGCAGACAGGGGTGGAGAGACCCAGTACTTC.

This rearrangement joins TRBV4-1 to TRBJ2-1; no firm D call. Looked up from germline, CDR1 is MGHRA and CDR2 is YSYEKL. The V end lost 4 bases, the J end lost 6 bases, and 16 bases lay between the germline ends. The CDR3 has 15 residues. In DNA, the CDR3 is TGCGCCAGCAGCCCCAGTCCCGCAGGCGGCAATGAGCAGTTCTTC. This gives the protein CASSPSPAGGNEQFF.

The chain recombines TRBV28 with TRBJ2-7; 7 bases agree with TRBD1. This CDR3 has 15 amino acids. Per germline, CDR1 MDHEN and CDR2 SYDVKM. V lost 5 bases and J lost 5; bases outside the gene matches: 12. CDR3 amino acids: CASSPRDRRKDEQYF. The CDR3 nucleotides read TGTGCCAGCAGTCCAAGGGACAGACGCAAGGACGAGCAGTACTTC.